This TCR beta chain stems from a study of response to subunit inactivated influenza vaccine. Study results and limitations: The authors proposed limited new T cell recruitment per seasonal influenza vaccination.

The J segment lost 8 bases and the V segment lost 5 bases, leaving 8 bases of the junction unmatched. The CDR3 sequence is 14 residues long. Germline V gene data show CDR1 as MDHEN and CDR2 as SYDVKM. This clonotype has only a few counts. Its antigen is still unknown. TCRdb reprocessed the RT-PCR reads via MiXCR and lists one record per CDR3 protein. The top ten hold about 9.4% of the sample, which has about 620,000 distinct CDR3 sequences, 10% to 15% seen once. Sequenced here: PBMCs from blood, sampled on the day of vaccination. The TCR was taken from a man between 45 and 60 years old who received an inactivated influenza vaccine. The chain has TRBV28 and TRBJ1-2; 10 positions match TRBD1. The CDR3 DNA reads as TGTGCCAGCAGTGTTCGACAGGGGGCACGGGGCTACACCTTC. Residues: CASSVRQGARGYTF.